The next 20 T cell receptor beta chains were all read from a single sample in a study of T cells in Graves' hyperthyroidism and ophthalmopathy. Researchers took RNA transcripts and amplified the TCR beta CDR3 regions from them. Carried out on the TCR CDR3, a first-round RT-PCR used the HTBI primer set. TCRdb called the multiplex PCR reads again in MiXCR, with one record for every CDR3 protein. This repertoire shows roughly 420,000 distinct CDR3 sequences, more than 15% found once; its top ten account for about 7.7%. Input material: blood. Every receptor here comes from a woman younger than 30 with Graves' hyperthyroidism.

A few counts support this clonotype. Written as DNA, the CDR3 is TGCGCCAGCAGCCAAGGACTAGCGGTGTATGAGCAGTTCTTC. Residues: CASSQGLAVYEQFF. This chain connects TRBV4-1 to TRBJ2-1; TRBD2 aligns across 9 bases. The ends lost 1 base at V and 8 bases at J; junction bases unmatched: 3. CDR3 size: 14 residues. Germline lookup yields CDR1 MGHRA and CDR2 YSYEKL.

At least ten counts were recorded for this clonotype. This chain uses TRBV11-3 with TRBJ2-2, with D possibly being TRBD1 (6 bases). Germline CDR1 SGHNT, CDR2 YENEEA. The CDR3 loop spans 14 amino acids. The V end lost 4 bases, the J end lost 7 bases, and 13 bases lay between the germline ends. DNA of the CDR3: TGTGCCAGCAGCTCACGCTCAGGGGACGGGGAGCTGTTTTTT. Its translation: CASSSRSGDGELFF.

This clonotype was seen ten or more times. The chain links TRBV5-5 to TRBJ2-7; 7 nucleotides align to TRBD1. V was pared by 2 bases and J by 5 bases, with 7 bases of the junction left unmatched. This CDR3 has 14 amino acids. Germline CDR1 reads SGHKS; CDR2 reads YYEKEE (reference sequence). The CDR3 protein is CASSFRTGANEQYF. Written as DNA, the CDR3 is TGTGCCAGCAGCTTTAGAACAGGGGCCAACGAGCAGTACTTC.

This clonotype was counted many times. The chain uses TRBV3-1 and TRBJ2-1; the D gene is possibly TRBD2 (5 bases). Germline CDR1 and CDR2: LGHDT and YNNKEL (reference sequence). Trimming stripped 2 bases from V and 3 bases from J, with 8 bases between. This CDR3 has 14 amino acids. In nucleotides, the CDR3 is TGTGCCAGCAGCCAACGGGAAGACTACAATGAGCAGTTCTTC. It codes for CASSQREDYNEQFF.

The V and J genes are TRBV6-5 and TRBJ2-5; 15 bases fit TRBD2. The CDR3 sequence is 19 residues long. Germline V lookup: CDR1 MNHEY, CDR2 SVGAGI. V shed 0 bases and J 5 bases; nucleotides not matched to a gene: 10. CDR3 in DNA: TGTGCCAGCAGTTACTCGGGACTAGCGGGAGGACGAGGTAGTGAGACCCAGTACTTC. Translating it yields CASSYSGLAGGRGSETQYF.

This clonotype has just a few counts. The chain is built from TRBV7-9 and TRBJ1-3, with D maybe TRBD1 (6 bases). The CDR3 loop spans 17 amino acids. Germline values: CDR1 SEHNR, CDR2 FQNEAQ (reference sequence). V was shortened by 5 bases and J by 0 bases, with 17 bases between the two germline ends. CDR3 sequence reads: CASSSFGDKNSGNTIYF. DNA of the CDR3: TGTGCCAGCAGCAGTTTCGGGGACAAAAACTCTGGAAACACCATATATTTT.

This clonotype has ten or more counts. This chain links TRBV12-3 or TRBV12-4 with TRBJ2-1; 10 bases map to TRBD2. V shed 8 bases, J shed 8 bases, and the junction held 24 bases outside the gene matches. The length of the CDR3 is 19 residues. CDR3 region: CASSLAQGGGSGGEDEQFF. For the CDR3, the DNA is TGTGCCAGCTCTTTAGCCCAAGGAGGGGGGAGCGGGGGGGAGGATGAGCAGTTCTTC.

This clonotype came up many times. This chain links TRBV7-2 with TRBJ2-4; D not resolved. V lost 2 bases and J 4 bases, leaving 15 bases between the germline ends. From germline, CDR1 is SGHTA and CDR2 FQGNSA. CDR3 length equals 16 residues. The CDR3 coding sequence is TGTGCCAGCAGCTTAAGTCCCAACCCATATAAAAACATTCAGTACTTC. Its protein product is CASSLSPNPYKNIQYF.

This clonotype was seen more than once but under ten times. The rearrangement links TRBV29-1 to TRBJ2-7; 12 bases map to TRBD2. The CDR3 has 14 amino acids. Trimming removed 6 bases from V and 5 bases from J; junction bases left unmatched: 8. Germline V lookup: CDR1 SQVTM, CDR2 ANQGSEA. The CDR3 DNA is TGCAGCGTAACGACTAGCGGGAGTGCCCACGAGCAGTACTTC. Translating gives CSVTTSGSAHEQYF.

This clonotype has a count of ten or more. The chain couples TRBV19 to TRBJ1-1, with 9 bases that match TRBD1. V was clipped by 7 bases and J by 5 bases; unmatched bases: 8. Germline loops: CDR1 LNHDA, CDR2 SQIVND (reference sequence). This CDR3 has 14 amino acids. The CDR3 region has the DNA TGTGCCAGTACCCTGGACAGGGGTGGGACTGAAGCTTTCTTT. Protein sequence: CASTLDRGGTEAFF.

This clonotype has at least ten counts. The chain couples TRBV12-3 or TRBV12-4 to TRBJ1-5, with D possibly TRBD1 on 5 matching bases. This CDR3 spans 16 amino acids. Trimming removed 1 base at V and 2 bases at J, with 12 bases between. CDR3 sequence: CASSLGATRGNQPQHF. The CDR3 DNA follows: TGTGCCAGCAGTTTAGGAGCCACCAGGGGCAATCAGCCCCAGCATTTT.

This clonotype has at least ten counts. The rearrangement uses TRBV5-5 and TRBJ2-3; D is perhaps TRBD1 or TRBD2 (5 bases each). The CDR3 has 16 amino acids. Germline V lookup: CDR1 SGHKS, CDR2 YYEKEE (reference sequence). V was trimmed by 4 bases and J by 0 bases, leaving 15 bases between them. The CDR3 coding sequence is TGTGCCAGCAGCGGCACGGGACGGATCAGCACAGATACGCAGTATTTT. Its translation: CASSGTGRISTDTQYF.

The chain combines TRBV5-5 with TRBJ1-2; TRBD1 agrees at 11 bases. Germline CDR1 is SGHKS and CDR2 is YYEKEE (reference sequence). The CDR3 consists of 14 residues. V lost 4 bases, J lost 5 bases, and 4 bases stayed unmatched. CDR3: CASSRDRGGYGYTF. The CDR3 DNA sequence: TGTGCCAGCAGCCGGGACAGGGGGGGGTATGGCTACACCTTC.

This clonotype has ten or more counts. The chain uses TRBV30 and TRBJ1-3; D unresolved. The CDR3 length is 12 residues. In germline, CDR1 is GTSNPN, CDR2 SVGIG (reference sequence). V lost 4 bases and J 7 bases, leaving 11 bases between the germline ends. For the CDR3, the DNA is TGTGCCTGGATTATAGGGTCCAACACCATATATTTT. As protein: CAWIIGSNTIYF.

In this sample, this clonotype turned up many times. In nucleotides, the CDR3 is TGCGCCACCGGACGGGGGAGCTCCTACAATGAGCAGTTCTTC. The encoded protein is CATGRGSSYNEQFF. The chain uses TRBV5-1 and TRBJ2-1, with D tentatively TRBD2 (6 bases). The CDR3 has 14 amino acids. The V gene lost 9 bases and the J gene lost 0 bases, with 13 bases spanning the gap. Germline CDR1 and CDR2: SGHRS and YFSETQ. Full variable domain (rest looked up from reference TRBV5-1 and TRBJ2-1): KAGVTQTPRYLIKTRGQQVTLSCSPISGHRSVSWYQQTPGQGLQFLFEYFSETQRNKGNFPGRFSGRQFSNSRSEMNVSTLELGDSALYLCATGRGSSYNEQFFGPGTRLTVL.

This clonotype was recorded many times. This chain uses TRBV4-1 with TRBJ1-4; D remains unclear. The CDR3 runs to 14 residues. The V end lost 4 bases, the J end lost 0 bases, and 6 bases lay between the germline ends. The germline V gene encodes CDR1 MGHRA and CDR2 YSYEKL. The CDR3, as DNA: TGCGCCAGCAGCCTTATTGCAACTAATGAAAAACTGTTTTTT. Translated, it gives CASSLIATNEKLFF.

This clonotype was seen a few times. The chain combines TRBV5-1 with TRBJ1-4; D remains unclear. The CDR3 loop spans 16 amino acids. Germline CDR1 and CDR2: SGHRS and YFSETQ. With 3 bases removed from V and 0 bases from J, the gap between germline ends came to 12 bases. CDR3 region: CASSWIPGTTNEKLFF. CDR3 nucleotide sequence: TGCGCCAGCAGCTGGATACCGGGAACAACTAATGAAAAACTGTTTTTT.

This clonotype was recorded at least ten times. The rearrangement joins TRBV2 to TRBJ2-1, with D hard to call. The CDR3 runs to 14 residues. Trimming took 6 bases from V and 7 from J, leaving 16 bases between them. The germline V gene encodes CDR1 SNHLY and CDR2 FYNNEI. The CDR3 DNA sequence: TGTGCCAGCAGCCGGACCCAACCCGCGAATGAGCAGTTCTTC. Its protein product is CASSRTQPANEQFF.

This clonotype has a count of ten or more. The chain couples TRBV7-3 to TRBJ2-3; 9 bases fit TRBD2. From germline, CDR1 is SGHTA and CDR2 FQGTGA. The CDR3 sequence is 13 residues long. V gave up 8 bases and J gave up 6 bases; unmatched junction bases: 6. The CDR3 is CASGTSPGDTQYF. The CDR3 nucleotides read TGTGCCAGCGGGACTAGCCCTGGGGATACGCAGTATTTT.

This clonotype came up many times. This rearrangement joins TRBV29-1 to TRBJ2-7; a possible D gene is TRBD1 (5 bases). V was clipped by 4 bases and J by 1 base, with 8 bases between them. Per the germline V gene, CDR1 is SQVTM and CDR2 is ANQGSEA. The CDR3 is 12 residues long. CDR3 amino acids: CSVVDRSYEQYF. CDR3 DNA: TGCAGCGTTGTTGACAGATCCTACGAGCAGTACTTC.